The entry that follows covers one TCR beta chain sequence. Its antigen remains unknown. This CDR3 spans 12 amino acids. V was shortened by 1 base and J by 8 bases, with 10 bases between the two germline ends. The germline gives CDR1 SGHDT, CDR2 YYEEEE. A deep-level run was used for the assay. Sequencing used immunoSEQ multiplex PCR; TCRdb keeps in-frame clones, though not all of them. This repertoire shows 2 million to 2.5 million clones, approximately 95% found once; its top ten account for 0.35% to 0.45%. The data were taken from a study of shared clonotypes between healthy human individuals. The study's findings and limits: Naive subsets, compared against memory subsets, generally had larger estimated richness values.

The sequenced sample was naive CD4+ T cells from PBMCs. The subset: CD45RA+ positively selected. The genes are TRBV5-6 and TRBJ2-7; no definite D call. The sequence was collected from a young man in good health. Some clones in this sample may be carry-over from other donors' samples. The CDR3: CASSLSQAQQYF. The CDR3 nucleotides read TGTGCCAGCAGCTTGAGTCAGGCACAGCAGTACTTC.